This T cell receptor (beta chain) was captured in a study of blood T cell repertoires in COVID-19 (dated by TCRdb to 2019 to 2021). With regard to the full study: The collaborator samples originated in the United States, Italy and Spain and spanned the acute and convalescent phases of COVID-19. A de-identified subject ID, COVID-19 status, age in years and sex were almost always included in the sample metadata. The dataset comprised deeply sampled blood TCRbeta repertoires from subjects exposed to, actively infected with, or recovered from COVID-19. The repertoires were released in a freely available public database meant as a resource for research on the immune response to SARS-CoV-2. The material from the prospective study consisted of cDNA or gDNA derived from T cells, B-cell-depleted T cells, or PBMCs. The samples were drawn from two sources: the first 160 participants of the ongoing ImmuneRACE study, and 950 to 1,500 subjects contributed by 6 global collaborators. HLA class I and class II types, where available, came from metadata supplied by the sample provider rather than from assay-based typing. The paper as a whole reports these results and caveats: The amount of clinical and demographic metadata varied by source and participant and was provided uncurated.

Participants in the prospective study were aged 18 to 89 years, lived in about two dozen United States geographic areas, and enrolled through a virtual design. To assign participants to cohorts, the prospective study relied on clinical history that participants themselves reported in a screening survey and a study questionnaire. Recovered participants in ImmuneRACE Cohort 3 were defined by two consecutive negative NP/OP PCR tests, clearance by a healthcare professional, or resolution of symptoms. Each participant in the prospective study had whole blood, serum and a nasopharyngeal or oropharyngeal swab collected by mobile phlebotomists. Prospective study participants could optionally give additional blood draws and questionnaires over a roughly 2-month period. Blood samples from the prospective study were shipped frozen or at room temperature prior to DNA extraction. TCRbeta CDR3 regions were amplified from genomic DNA by means of the immunoSEQ Assay, a bias-controlled multiplex PCR. In the source study's methods: The number of nucleated cells in each sample was estimated by amplification of reference gene primers within the assay. To quantify the absolute abundance of each unique TCRbeta CDR3 rearrangement, sequence reads were collapsed and filtered. For each sample, productive Simpson clonality was calculated by taking the square root of Simpson's diversity index across productive rearrangements. The table comes from immuneACCESS by way of TCRdb, which keeps in-frame sequences with V and J called. Part of the clones is missing from these tables; in studies checked, under half for an unresolved V gene and the rest for unknown reasons. That table gives V, J and clone size, and the DNA gave D and trimming. Recorded for this sample are fewer than 200,000 clones; about four fifths of them occurred a single time. 12% of the sample belongs to the ten largest clones.

About this clone: The clone's antigen remains unknown. No qualities accompany the bases; no much larger clone lies one base away.

From its cysteine to its phenylalanine, the CDR3 spans 14 amino acids. Just the 42-base CDR3 DNA is kept, in frame starting at base 1. Taken from the germline V gene (reference sequence), the CDR1 and CDR2 loops are SGHNT and YYREEE. V gives up 4 bases and J gives up 6 bases, and the segment between their germline ends measures 13 bases. The source material was PBMCs or T cells enriched from blood (not recorded which). This receptor was identified in a man in his fifties who had recovered from COVID-19. The V and J genes are TRBV5-4 and TRBJ2-2, with no confidently assigned D gene. The DNA is TGTGCCAGCAGCGAACGGAGCCCGCCCGGGGAGCTGTTTTTT. The resulting protein is CASSERSPPGELFF.